This T cell receptor beta chain comes out of a study of blood T cell repertoires in COVID-19 (dated by TCRdb to 2019 to 2021). About the investigation overall: Samples covering the acute and convalescent phases of COVID-19 were provided by collaborators in the United States, Italy and Spain. The material from the prospective study consisted of cDNA or gDNA derived from T cells, B-cell-depleted T cells, or PBMCs. Deeply sampled blood TCRbeta repertoires from subjects exposed to, actively infected with, or recovered from COVID-19 were included in the dataset. The samples were drawn from the first 160 participants of the ongoing ImmuneRACE study and from some 1,300 subjects provided by 6 global collaborators. The repertoires were made available in a free public database intended to serve as a resource for research on the immune response to SARS-CoV-2. Where HLA class I and class II types were available, the types were taken from metadata supplied by the sample provider, not from assay-based typing. The sample metadata nearly always contained a de-identified subject ID, COVID-19 status, age in years and sex.

Details on this clone: There is no known antigen for this receptor. Base qualities were left out, and no much larger clone turns up one base away.

Participants in the prospective study were aged about 18 to 95 years, lived in 20 to 25 United States geographic areas, and enrolled through a virtual design. In the prospective study, participants were assigned to cohorts based on the clinical history participants reported in a screening survey and a study questionnaire. Recovered participants in ImmuneRACE Cohort 3 were defined by two consecutive negative NP/OP PCR tests, clearance by a healthcare professional, or resolution of symptoms. Each participant in the prospective study had whole blood, serum and a nasopharyngeal or oropharyngeal swab collected by mobile phlebotomists. Additional blood draws and questionnaires over an approximately two-month period could optionally be provided by prospective study participants. Before DNA extraction, prospective study blood samples were shipped either frozen or at room temperature. Broad study findings and their caveats: The quantity of clinical and demographic metadata differed by source and by participant and was supplied without curation.

From V the trimming removes 10 bases and from J it removes 8 bases, while the gene matches leave 15 bases of the junction unaccounted for. The CDR3 measures 14 amino acids from cysteine to phenylalanine. The only DNA kept is the CDR3, 42 bases in frame from the first base. Taken from the germline V gene (reference sequence), the CDR1 and CDR2 loops are MNHEY and SMNVEV. TCRbeta CDR3 regions were amplified from genomic DNA using the immunoSEQ Assay, a bias-controlled multiplex PCR. The paper's data handling went like this. Nucleated cell counts per sample were estimated from amplification of reference gene primers within the assay. To quantify the absolute abundance of each unique TCRbeta CDR3 rearrangement, sequence reads were collapsed and filtered. For each sample, productive Simpson clonality was calculated as the square root of Simpson's diversity index across productive rearrangements. TCRdb took this table from immuneACCESS and kept in-frame rearrangements with V and J called. Such tables lack part of the clones; where checked against another copy, unresolved V genes explain under half of the gap, and the rest is unexplained. The V and J calls and the clone size are those of that table, but D and trimming were determined from the DNA. In this sample the table shows approximately 330,000 clones, roughly 86% of which occur a single time. The biggest ten clones account for roughly a tenth of the sample.

The chain is assembled from TRBV27 and TRBJ1-2, and TRBD1 matches 8 of the central bases. The TCR originated in a woman between 25 and 40 years old who had recovered from COVID-19. The sequenced material came from PBMCs or T cells enriched from blood (not recorded which). CDR3 loop: CATRGRGQQRGYTF. The DNA is TGTGCCACCCGAGGCAGGGGGCAGCAACGGGGCTACACCTTC.